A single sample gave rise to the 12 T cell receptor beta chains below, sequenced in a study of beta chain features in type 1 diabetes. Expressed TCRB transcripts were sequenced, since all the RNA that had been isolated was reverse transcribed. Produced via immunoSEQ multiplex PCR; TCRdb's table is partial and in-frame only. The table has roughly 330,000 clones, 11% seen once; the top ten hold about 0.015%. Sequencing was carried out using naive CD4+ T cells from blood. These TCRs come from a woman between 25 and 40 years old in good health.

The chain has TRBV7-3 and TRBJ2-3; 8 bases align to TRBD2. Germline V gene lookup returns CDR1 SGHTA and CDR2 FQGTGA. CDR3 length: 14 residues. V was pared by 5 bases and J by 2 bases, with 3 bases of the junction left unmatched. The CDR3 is CASSPTSATDTQYF. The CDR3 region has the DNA TGTGCCAGCAGCCCGACTAGCGCCACAGATACGCAGTATTTT.

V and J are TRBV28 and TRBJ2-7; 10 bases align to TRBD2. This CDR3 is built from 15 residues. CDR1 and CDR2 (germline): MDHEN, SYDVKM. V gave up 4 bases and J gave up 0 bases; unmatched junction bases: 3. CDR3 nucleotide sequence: TGTGCCAGCAGTTCGCTAGCGGGGGACTCCTACGAGCAGTACTTC. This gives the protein CASSSLAGDSYEQYF.

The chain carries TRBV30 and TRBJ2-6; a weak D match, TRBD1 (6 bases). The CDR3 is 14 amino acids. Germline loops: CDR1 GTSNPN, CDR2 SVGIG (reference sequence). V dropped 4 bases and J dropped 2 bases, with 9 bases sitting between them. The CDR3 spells CAWTTGPGANVLTF. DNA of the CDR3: TGTGCCTGGACAACAGGGCCTGGGGCCAACGTCCTGACTTTC.

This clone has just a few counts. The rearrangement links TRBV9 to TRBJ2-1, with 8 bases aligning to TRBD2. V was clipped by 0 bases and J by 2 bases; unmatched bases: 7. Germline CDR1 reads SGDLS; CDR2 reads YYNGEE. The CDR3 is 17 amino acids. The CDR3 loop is CASSVEGGRTPYNEQFF. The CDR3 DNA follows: TGTGCCAGCAGCGTAGAAGGCGGGAGGACCCCCTACAATGAGCAGTTCTTC.

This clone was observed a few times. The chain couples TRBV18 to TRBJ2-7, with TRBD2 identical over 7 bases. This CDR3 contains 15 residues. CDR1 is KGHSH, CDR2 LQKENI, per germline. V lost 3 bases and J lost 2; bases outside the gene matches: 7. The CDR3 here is CASSPVGLGPYEQYF. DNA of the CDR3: TGTGCCAGCTCACCCGTAGGACTAGGGCCCTACGAGCAGTACTTC.

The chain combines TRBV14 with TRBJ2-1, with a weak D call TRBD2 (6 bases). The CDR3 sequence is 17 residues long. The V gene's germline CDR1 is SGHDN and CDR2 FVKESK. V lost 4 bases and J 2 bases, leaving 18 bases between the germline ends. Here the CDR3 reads CASSPSLRDLTYNEQFF. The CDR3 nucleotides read TGTGCCAGCAGCCCCTCCCTGCGGGATTTAACCTACAATGAGCAGTTCTTC.

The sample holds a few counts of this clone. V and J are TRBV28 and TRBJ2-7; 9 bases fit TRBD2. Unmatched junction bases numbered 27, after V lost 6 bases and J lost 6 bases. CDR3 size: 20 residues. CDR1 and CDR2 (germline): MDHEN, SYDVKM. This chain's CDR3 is CASSVHVWTGLAISRGEQYF. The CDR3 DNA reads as TGTGCCAGCAGCGTACACGTATGGACGGGACTAGCTATCTCCAGGGGCGAGCAGTACTTC. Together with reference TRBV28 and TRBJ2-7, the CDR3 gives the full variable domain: DVKVTQSSRYLVKRTGEKVFLECVQDMDHENMFWYRQDPGLGLRLIYFSYDVKMKEKGDIPEGYSVSREKKERFSLILESASTNQTSMYLCASSVHVWTGLAISRGEQYFGPGTRLTVT.

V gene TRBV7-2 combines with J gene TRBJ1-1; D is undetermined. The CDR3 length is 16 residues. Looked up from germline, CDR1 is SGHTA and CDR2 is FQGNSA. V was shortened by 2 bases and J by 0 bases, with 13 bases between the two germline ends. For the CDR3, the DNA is TGTGCCAGCAGCTTACAACCGGTCCAAATGAACACTGAAGCTTTCTTT. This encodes CASSLQPVQMNTEAFF.

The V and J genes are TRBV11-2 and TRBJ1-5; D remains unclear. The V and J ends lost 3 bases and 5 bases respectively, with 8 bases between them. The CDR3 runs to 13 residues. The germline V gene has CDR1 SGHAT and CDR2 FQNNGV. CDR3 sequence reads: CASSFQADQPQHF. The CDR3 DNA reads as TGTGCCAGCAGCTTCCAGGCCGATCAGCCCCAGCATTTT.

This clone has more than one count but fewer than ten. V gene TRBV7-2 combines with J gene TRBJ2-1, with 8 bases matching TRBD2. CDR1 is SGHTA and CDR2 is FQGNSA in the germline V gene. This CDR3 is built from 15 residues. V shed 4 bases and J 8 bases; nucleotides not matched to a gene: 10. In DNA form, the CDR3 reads TGTGCCAGCAGCTCTATCGGGAGGGCCCAGGATGAGCAGTTCTTC. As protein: CASSSIGRAQDEQFF.

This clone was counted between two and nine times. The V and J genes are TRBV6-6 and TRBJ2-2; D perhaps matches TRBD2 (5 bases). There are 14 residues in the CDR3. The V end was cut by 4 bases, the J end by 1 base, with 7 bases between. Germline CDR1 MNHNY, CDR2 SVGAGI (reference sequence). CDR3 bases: TGTGCCAGCAGTTCCCGGGAGAACACCGGGGAGCTGTTTTTT. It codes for CASSSRENTGELFF.

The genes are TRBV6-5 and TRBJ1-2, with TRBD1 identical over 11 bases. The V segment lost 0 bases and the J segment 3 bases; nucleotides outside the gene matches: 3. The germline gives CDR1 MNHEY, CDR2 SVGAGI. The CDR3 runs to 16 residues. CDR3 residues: CASSYSGQGADYGYTF. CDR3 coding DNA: TGTGCCAGCAGTTACTCAGGACAGGGGGCGGACTATGGCTACACCTTC.